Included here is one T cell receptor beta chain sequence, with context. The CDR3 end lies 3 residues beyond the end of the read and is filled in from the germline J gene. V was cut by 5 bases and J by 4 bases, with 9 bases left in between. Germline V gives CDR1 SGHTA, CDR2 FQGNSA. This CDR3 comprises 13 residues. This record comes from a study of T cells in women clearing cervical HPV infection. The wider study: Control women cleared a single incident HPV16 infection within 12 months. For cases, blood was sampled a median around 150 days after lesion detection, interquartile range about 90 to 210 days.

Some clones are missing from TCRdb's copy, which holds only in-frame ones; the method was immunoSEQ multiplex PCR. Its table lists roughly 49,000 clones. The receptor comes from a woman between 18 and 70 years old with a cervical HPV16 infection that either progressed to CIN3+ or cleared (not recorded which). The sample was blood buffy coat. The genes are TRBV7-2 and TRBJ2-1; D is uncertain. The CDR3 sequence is CASSPDSYNEQFF. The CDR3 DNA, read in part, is TGTGCCAGCAGCCCTGACTCTTACAATGAG. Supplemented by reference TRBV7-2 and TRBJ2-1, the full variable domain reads GAGVSQSPSNKVTEKGKDVELRCDPISGHTALYWYRQSLGQGLEFLIYFQGNSAPDKSGLPSDRFSAERTGGSVSTLTIQRTQQEDSAVYLCASSPDSYNEQFFGPGTRLTVL.